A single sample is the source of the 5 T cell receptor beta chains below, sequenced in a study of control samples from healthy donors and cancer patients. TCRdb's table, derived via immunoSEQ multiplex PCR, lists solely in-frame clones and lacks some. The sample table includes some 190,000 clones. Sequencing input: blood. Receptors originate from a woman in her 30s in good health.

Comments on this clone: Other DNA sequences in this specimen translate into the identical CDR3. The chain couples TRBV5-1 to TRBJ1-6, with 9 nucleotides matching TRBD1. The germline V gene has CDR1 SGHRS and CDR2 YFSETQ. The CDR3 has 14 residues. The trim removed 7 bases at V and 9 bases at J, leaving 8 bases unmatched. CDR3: CASHGQGPGSPLHF. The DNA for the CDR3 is TGCGCCAGCCATGGACAGGGGCCTGGTTCACCCCTCCACTTT.

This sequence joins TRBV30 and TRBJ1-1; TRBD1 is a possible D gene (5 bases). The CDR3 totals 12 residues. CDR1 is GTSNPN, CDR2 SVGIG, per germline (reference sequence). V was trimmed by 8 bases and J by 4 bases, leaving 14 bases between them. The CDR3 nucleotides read TGTGCCCTAGGGACCGGCGGCACTGAAGCTTTCTTT. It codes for CALGTGGTEAFF.

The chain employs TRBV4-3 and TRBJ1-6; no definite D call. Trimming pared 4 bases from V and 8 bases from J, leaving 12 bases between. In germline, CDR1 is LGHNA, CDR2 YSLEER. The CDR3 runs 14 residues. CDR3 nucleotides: TGCGCCAGCAGCCCGGCCGGGCAGGATTCACCCCTCCACTTT. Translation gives CASSPAGQDSPLHF.

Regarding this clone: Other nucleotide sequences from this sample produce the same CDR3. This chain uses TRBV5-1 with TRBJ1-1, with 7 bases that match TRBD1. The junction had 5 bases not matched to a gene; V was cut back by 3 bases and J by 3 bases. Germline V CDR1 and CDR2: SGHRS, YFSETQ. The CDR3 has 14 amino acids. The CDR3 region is CASSSAGGYTEAFF. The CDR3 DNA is TGCGCCAGCAGCTCTGCAGGGGGTTACACTGAAGCTTTCTTT.

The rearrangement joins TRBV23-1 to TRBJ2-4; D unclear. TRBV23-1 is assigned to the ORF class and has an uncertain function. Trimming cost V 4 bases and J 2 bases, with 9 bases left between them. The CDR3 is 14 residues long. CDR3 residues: CASSLEVSKNIQYF. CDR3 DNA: TGCGCCAGCAGTCTCGAGGTATCCAAAAACATTCAGTACTTC.